A single sample gave rise to the 10 T cell receptor beta chains below, sequenced in a study of beta chain features in type 1 diabetes. TCRB transcripts that were expressed got sequenced, as all of the isolated RNA had been reverse transcribed. Clones were sequenced by immunoSEQ multiplex PCR, and TCRdb holds only the in-frame ones, with some missing. The data hold approximately 37,000 clones, with roughly two thirds observed a single time. The sequenced sample was Tregs from blood. The receptors originated from a woman aged 25 to 45 in good health.

This clone was recorded a few times. The chain employs TRBV7-8 and TRBJ2-1; 8 nucleotides align to TRBD2. CDR3 size: 15 residues. J gave up 9 bases and V 5 bases, and 12 bases lay outside the gene matches. CDR1 is SGHVS, CDR2 FQNEAQ, per germline. The CDR3 DNA sequence: TGTGCCAGCAGCCCAGCCGGGACTAGTCGCGGTGAGCAGTTCTTC. It specifies CASSPAGTSRGEQFF. Filled out from reference TRBV7-8 and TRBJ2-1, the complete variable domain reads GAGVSQSPRYKVAKRGQDVALRCDPISGHVSLFWYQQALGQGPEFLTYFQNEAQLDKSGLPSDRFFAERPEGSVSTLKIQRTQQEDSAVYLCASSPAGTSRGEQFFGPGTRLTVL.

The rearrangement links TRBV5-1 to TRBJ2-4, with TRBD1 as a possible D gene (6 bases). V lost 5 bases and J 0 bases, leaving 12 bases between the germline ends. Germline CDR1 is SGHRS and CDR2 is YFSETQ. This CDR3 spans 15 amino acids. CDR3 residues: CASSEGDLAKNIQYF. The CDR3 bases are TGCGCCAGCAGTGAGGGGGATTTAGCCAAAAACATTCAGTACTTC.

This rearrangement joins TRBV7-3 to TRBJ2-7, with 9 bases matching TRBD2. CDR3 length: 14 residues. The V gene end was trimmed by 6 bases and the J gene end by 2 bases; junction bases not matched to a gene: 5. Germline loops: CDR1 SGHTA, CDR2 FQGTGA. Written as DNA, the CDR3 is TGTGCCAGCAGGGTGCTAGCGGGACCCTACGAGCAGTACTTC. Its protein product is CASRVLAGPYEQYF.

The V and J genes are TRBV5-1 and TRBJ2-7; 9 positions match TRBD2. The germline V gene encodes CDR1 SGHRS and CDR2 YFSETQ. With 4 bases clipped from V and 1 base from J, the junction kept 9 bases outside the gene matches. The CDR3 consists of 16 residues. CDR3 region: CASSPMGREGSYEQYF. The DNA of the CDR3 is TGCGCCAGCAGCCCGATGGGGCGGGAGGGTTCCTACGAGCAGTACTTC.

The rearrangement joins TRBV11-1 to TRBJ2-7; 10 bases fit TRBD1. V trimming: 5 bases; J trimming: 9 bases; junction bases outside the gene matches: 10. The CDR3 loop spans 14 amino acids. Per the germline V gene, CDR1 is SGHAT and CDR2 is FQDESV (reference sequence). For the CDR3, the DNA is TGTGCCAGCAGCCTAGGACAGGGGGTCCCGGGGCAGTACTTC. The encoded protein is CASSLGQGVPGQYF.

This clone was observed a handful of times. V and J are TRBV5-4 and TRBJ2-2, with D maybe TRBD1 (5 bases). Germline CDR1 and CDR2: SGHNT and YYREEE (reference sequence). The CDR3 is 14 amino acids. V was cut by 3 bases and J by 3 bases, with 9 bases left in between. CDR3 DNA: TGTGCCAGCAGCTACACAGGTTACACCGGGGAGCTGTTTTTT. Its translation: CASSYTGYTGELFF.

The chain links TRBV10-3 to TRBJ2-3; 16 bases align to TRBD2. Germline V gene data show CDR1 as ENHRY and CDR2 as SYGVKD. V lost 5 bases and J lost 4; bases outside the gene matches: 6. The CDR3 has 17 residues. CDR3 nucleotide sequence: TGTGCCATCAGTCCCGGGACTAGCGGGAGGGCCGCAGATACGCAGTATTTT. Protein sequence: CAISPGTSGRAADTQYF.

This clone was picked up a small number of times. V gene TRBV7-9 combines with J gene TRBJ2-6, with D possibly matching TRBD2 (6 bases). The germline V gene has CDR1 SEHNR and CDR2 FQNEAQ (reference sequence). Trimming cost V 5 bases and J 2 bases, with 16 bases left between them. This CDR3 contains 17 residues. CDR3 in DNA: TGTGCCAGCAGCCCTAACCCGGGAGTTACTGGGGCCAACGTCCTGACTTTC. Residues: CASSPNPGVTGANVLTF.

This chain links TRBV13 with TRBJ2-7; TRBD2 aligns across 11 bases. The CDR3 is made up of 14 amino acids. Germline V gives CDR1 PRHDT, CDR2 FYEKMQ (reference sequence). With V trimmed by 5 bases and J by 4 bases, 4 bases remained unmatched. CDR3 DNA sequence: TGTGCCAGCAGCGCCCGACTAGCGGGATACGAGCAGTACTTC. It encodes CASSARLAGYEQYF.

The chain uses TRBV27 and TRBJ1-5; TRBD1 aligns across 12 bases. CDR1 MNHEY and CDR2 SMNVEV come from the germline V gene (reference sequence). Trimming at V came to 2 bases and at J to 0 bases, leaving 11 bases not matched to a gene. The CDR3 is 20 amino acids. Here the CDR3 DNA reads TGTGCCAGCAGTTTAAGTTGGGACAGGGGGCGACGGGGTAGCAATCAGCCCCAGCATTTT. Its translation is CASSLSWDRGRRGSNQPQHF.